The 29 T cell receptor beta chains listed next were all sequenced from one sample in a study of response to subunit inactivated influenza vaccine. TCRdb recomputed calls from the RT-PCR reads with MiXCR, one row per CDR3 protein. The sample holds about 570,000 distinct CDR3 sequences, 11% seen once. The sample was also reused in another study, on T cells expressing NK-cell markers. That investigation notes: Template switching by 5'RACE with UMIs generated the TCR beta cDNA.

Material: PBMCs from blood, obtained on the day of vaccination. All receptors come from a man aged 50-60 years who received an inactivated influenza vaccine.

The chain joins TRBV15 to TRBJ2-1; no firm D call. Germline V gene lookup returns CDR1 LNHNV and CDR2 YYDKDF (reference sequence). V was trimmed by 1 base and J by 3 bases, leaving 10 bases between them. The CDR3 has 15 residues. This chain's CDR3 is CATSRVVSDYNEQFF. The CDR3 DNA reads as TGTGCCACCAGCAGAGTCGTGTCCGACTACAATGAGCAGTTCTTC.

With respect to this clonotype: One end of the junction does not line up with germline, which may come from a read error. The CDR3 DNA is TGCAGTGGAGGGGGTCAATCCTACGAGCAGCACTTC. Translated, it gives CSGGGQSYEQHF. This chain links TRBV20-1 with TRBJ2-7; TRBD1 might be the D (6 bases). Germline V gene sequence: CDR1 DFQATT, CDR2 SNEGSKA (reference sequence). The CDR3 is 12 residues long.

The chain links TRBV5-1 to TRBJ2-1, with D perhaps TRBD1 or TRBD2 (6 bases each). Trimming took 0 bases from V and 5 from J, leaving 12 bases between them. Germline V lookup: CDR1 SGHRS, CDR2 YFSETQ. This CDR3 has 15 amino acids. The CDR3 here is CASSLVGGRDNEQFF. Written as DNA, the CDR3 is TGCGCCAGCAGCTTGGTCGGGGGCAGGGACAATGAGCAGTTCTTC.

The V call is TRBV10-3, the J call TRBJ2-1, with unresolved D. Germline V gene lookup returns CDR1 ENHRY and CDR2 SYGVKD. V gave up 0 bases and J gave up 10 bases, with 10 bases separating them. The length of the CDR3 is 13 residues. As DNA, the CDR3 is TGTGCCATCAGTGAGTCGTTAACGTACGAGCAGTTCTTC. It is translated as CAISESLTYEQFF.

This rearrangement joins TRBV20-1 to TRBJ2-7, with no clear D. Germline V lookup: CDR1 DFQATT, CDR2 SNEGSKA (reference sequence). This CDR3 is 13 amino acids long. V was pared by 2 bases and J by 0 bases, with 8 bases between. CDR3 region: CSARFEFSYEQYF. CDR3 DNA: TGCAGTGCTAGATTCGAATTCTCCTACGAGCAGTACTTC.

This chain uses TRBV12-3 or TRBV12-4 with TRBJ2-2; D may be TRBD1 (6 bases). Trimming took 3 bases from V and 5 from J, leaving 10 bases between them. The CDR3 runs to 14 residues. CDR3 DNA sequence: TGTGCCAGCAGTTTTCAGGGGCCTACCGGGGAGCTGTTTTTT. This gives the protein CASSFQGPTGELFF.

V usage is TRBV12-2 and J usage is TRBJ1-3; TRBD1, the table's D call, lacks a check against the DNA. TRBV12-2 is designated a pseudogene. The CDR3 has 15 amino acids. Here the CDR3 reads CASRGGKLSGNTIYF. As DNA, the CDR3 is TGTGCAAGTCGCGGGGGCAAACTCTCTGGAAACACCATATATTTT.

This clonotype appeared a few times. The chain links TRBV5-1 to TRBJ1-1; D is perhaps TRBD1 (5 bases). Germline values: CDR1 SGHRS, CDR2 YFSETQ. The CDR3 is 13 residues long. Trimming took off 1 base at V and 6 bases at J, with 10 bases between the two ends. CDR3 in DNA: TGCGCCAGCAGCTTGACGACGGGGGCTGAAGCTTTCTTT. Its protein product is CASSLTTGAEAFF.

V and J are TRBV20-1 and TRBJ2-3, with D tentatively TRBD1 (5 bases). V was cut by 3 bases and J by 2 bases, with 9 bases left in between. Germline loops: CDR1 DFQATT, CDR2 SNEGSKA (reference sequence). CDR3 length: 13 residues. The CDR3 DNA reads TGCAGTGCTAGCCGGACATTCACAGATACGCAGTATTTT. Its translation is CSASRTFTDTQYF.

This clonotype was found many times. V gene TRBV4-3 combines with J gene TRBJ1-6; D possibly corresponds to TRBD1 (6 bases). CDR1 LGHNA and CDR2 YSLEER come from the germline V gene. The length of the CDR3 is 14 residues. V gave up 1 base and J gave up 10 bases, with 11 bases separating them. The CDR3 sequence is CASSQGQGRSPLHF. The DNA of the CDR3 is TGCGCCAGCAGCCAAGGGCAGGGGCGGTCACCCCTCCACTTT.

This clonotype was counted a few times. The chain combines TRBV12-3 or TRBV12-4 with TRBJ2-7; D ambiguous. CDR3 size: 14 residues. Between the trimmed V and J ends, which lost 5 bases and 5 bases, there was a span of 16 bases. The CDR3 region is CASSVDLGTDEQYF. CDR3 nucleotide sequence: TGTGCCAGCAGTGTAGACCTCGGTACGGACGAGCAGTACTTC.

The chain employs TRBV11-2 and TRBJ2-3, with D perhaps TRBD1 (6 bases). The germline gives CDR1 SGHAT, CDR2 FQNNGV. Trimming removed 3 bases at V and 7 bases at J, with 14 bases between. There are 14 residues in the CDR3. The CDR3 nucleotides read TGTGCCAGCAGCTTTAGCCGAAGGGGGAATACGCAGTATTTT. It codes for CASSFSRRGNTQYF. Using reference TRBV11-2 and TRBJ2-3 for the parts outside the CDR3, the full variable domain is EAGVAQSPRYKIIEKRQSVAFWCNPISGHATLYWYQQILGQGPKLLIQFQNNGVVDDSQLPKDRFSAERLKGVDSTLKIQPAKLEDSAVYLCASSFSRRGNTQYFGPGTRLTVL.

The chain carries TRBV6-5 and TRBJ2-3, with D possibly being TRBD1 or TRBD2 (6 bases each). Per germline, CDR1 MNHEY and CDR2 SVGAGI. The CDR3 is 14 amino acids. Trimming removed 4 bases at V and 11 bases at J, with 19 bases between. The CDR3 region has the DNA TGTGCCAGCAGTTCTGGGGGGCTCAAAGGTGGGCAGTATTTT. Translating it yields CASSSGGLKGGQYF.

This clonotype was counted only a few times. This chain links TRBV6-5 with TRBJ2-1, with a tentative D call TRBD1 (5 bases). The V end lost 7 bases, the J end lost 0 bases, and 10 bases lay between the germline ends. The CDR3 spans 14 residues. The V gene's germline CDR1 is MNHEY and CDR2 SVGAGI. The CDR3 loop reads CASKLDTSYNEQFF. The CDR3 DNA is TGTGCCAGCAAGTTGGACACCTCCTACAATGAGCAGTTCTTC.

In its sample, this clonotype was seen many times. The rearrangement uses TRBV5-1 and TRBJ2-3, with D unclear. Per germline, CDR1 SGHRS and CDR2 YFSETQ. The CDR3 length is 15 residues. V lost 4 bases to trimming and J lost 2 bases, with 14 bases between them. The CDR3: CASSPAVNPTDTQYF. CDR3 bases: TGCGCCAGCAGCCCTGCCGTCAATCCCACAGATACGCAGTATTTT.

Only a few counts were recorded for this clonotype. The chain employs TRBV6-2 or TRBV6-3 and TRBJ2-5; TRBD1 matches 8 bases. CDR1 and CDR2 from the germline V gene are MNHEY and SVGEGT. There are 12 residues in the CDR3. The V and J ends lost 6 bases and 13 bases, in that order; junction bases with no gene match: 10. CDR3 sequence (DNA): TGTGCCAGCAGCCCGGGACAGGTTGTCAGGTACTTC. It encodes CASSPGQVVRYF.

The CDR3 loop is CASSGSETDTQYF. The DNA for the CDR3 is TGTGCCAGCAGCGGGTCCGAAACAGATACGCAGTATTTT. The chain joins TRBV7-2 to TRBJ2-3, with D unresolved. V was pared by 5 bases and J by 3 bases, with 9 bases between. This CDR3 has 13 amino acids. Germline V gene sequence: CDR1 SGHTA, CDR2 FQGNSA.

The J gene is TRBJ1-6, the V gene TRBV7-2; D is possibly TRBD1 (6 bases). The CDR3 runs 16 residues. V lost 5 bases, J lost 2 bases, and 13 bases lay in between. Germline loops: CDR1 SGHTA, CDR2 FQGNSA. The CDR3 spells CASSPQQGPYNSPLHF. The CDR3 coding sequence is TGTGCCAGCAGCCCCCAACAGGGACCCTATAATTCACCCCTCCACTTT.

This clonotype was counted only a few times. The DNA for the CDR3 is TGCGCCAGCAGCCAAGATGGGGGGACAACTAATGAAAAACTGTTTTTT. Its protein product is CASSQDGGTTNEKLFF. The chain carries TRBV4-3 and TRBJ1-4, with a weak D call TRBD1 (5 bases). V lost 0 bases to trimming and J lost 0 bases, with 8 bases between them. From germline, CDR1 is LGHNA and CDR2 YSLEER. The CDR3 has 16 amino acids.

The V gene is TRBV6-2 or TRBV6-3, the J gene TRBJ2-1; D is uncertain. This CDR3 region has 16 residues. Trimming cost V 0 bases and J 4 bases, with 13 bases left between them. CDR1 is MNHEY and CDR2 is SVGEGT in the germline V gene. The CDR3 DNA follows: TGTGCCAGCAGTTACTCAAGCCTGCTGCCTTACAATGAGCAGTTCTTC. Translated, it gives CASSYSSLLPYNEQFF.

This clonotype appeared a few times. The chain recombines TRBV12-3 or TRBV12-4 with TRBJ1-5; D is perhaps TRBD1 (5 bases). The CDR3 extends over 15 amino acids. The V end lost 7 bases, the J end lost 0 bases, and 13 bases lay between the germline ends. CDR3 in DNA: TGTGCCAGCATCGGGGGTCCCGATAGCAATCAGCCCCAGCATTTT. Its translation: CASIGGPDSNQPQHF.

As concerns this clonotype: This clone may be a read error of a much larger clone one base away. The chain employs TRBV20-1 and TRBJ2-1; no clear D. The CDR3 is made up of 14 amino acids. Trimming stripped 8 bases from V and 4 bases from J, with 18 bases between. Germline assignment: CDR1 DFQATT and CDR2 SNEGSKA (reference sequence). CDR3 sequence (DNA): TGCAGTTCATCTATGGAATCTAGATACAATGAGCAGTTCTTC. Translation gives CSSSMESRYNEQFF.

The chain links TRBV10-3 to TRBJ2-7; 10 bases line up with TRBD1. The CDR3 has 15 residues. V lost 0 bases to trimming and J lost 7 bases; unmatched junction nucleotides: 6. Germline V lookup: CDR1 ENHRY, CDR2 SYGVKD. CDR3 loop: CAISESRTGGEEQYF. The CDR3 DNA is TGTGCCATCAGTGAGTCTAGGACAGGGGGTGAAGAGCAGTACTTC.

This clonotype showed up just a few times. The DNA of the CDR3 is TGTGCCAGCAGCCAGATGGGAAGAGGGCGCTCCTACGAGCAGTACTTC. This codes for CASSQMGRGRSYEQYF. V is TRBV7-8 and J is TRBJ2-7; TRBD2 might be the D (5 bases). The CDR3 spans 16 residues. Per the germline V gene, CDR1 is SGHVS and CDR2 is FQNEAQ. The V end lost 5 bases, the J end lost 0 bases, and 17 bases lay between the germline ends.

This clonotype was recorded at least ten times. This sequence joins TRBV6-2 or TRBV6-3 and TRBJ1-5; D perhaps matches TRBD1 (5 bases). This CDR3 spans 15 amino acids. Trimming stripped 6 bases from V and 6 bases from J, with 18 bases between. CDR1 and CDR2 (germline): MNHEY, SVGEGT. The CDR3 protein is CASRFPGSVIQPQHF. CDR3 DNA: TGTGCCAGCAGATTCCCAGGGTCGGTTATTCAGCCCCAGCATTTT.

The table lists this clonotype with a few counts. The genes are TRBV25-1 and TRBJ2-3; no definite D call. The CDR3 is 15 residues long. V dropped 3 bases and J dropped 4 bases, with 14 bases sitting between them. Per germline, CDR1 MGHDK and CDR2 SYGVNS. The CDR3 nucleotides read TGTGCCAGCAGTGATATTCGTCAAGGGCCAGATACGCAGTATTTT. Amino acid sequence: CASSDIRQGPDTQYF.

This clonotype was seen only a few times. CDR3 DNA sequence: TGCGCCAGCAGCCAAGAAGCGGGACACCTCTCTGGCGAGCAGTACTTC. Translation gives CASSQEAGHLSGEQYF. The genes are TRBV4-3 and TRBJ2-7; TRBD2 might be the D (7 bases). Trimming cost V 0 bases and J 6 bases, with 18 bases left between them. The length of the CDR3 is 16 residues. CDR1 and CDR2 from the germline V gene are LGHNA and YSLEER.

This clonotype was counted only a few times. The CDR3, as DNA: TGTGCCAGCAGCTTTATCGGGGCGGCAATTCAGTACTTC. Amino acid sequence: CASSFIGAAIQYF. J is TRBJ2-4 and V is TRBV5-6, with D possibly being TRBD1 or TRBD2 (5 bases each). This CDR3 spans 13 amino acids. Germline V gene sequence: CDR1 SGHDT, CDR2 YYEEEE. Trimming stripped 2 bases from V and 10 bases from J, with 13 bases between.

A few counts support this clonotype. The rearrangement links TRBV5-6 to TRBJ1-1; D is unresolved. V lost 3 bases to trimming and J lost 4 bases, with 10 bases between them. This CDR3 spans 13 amino acids. Germline V gene sequence: CDR1 SGHDT, CDR2 YYEEEE. Here the CDR3 DNA reads TGTGCCAGCAGCTCCGGATGGAGCACTGAAGCTTTCTTT. Its translation: CASSSGWSTEAFF.